The source of this T cell receptor beta chain is a study of CD8 T cells in ankylosing spondylitis. Quantitative 5'-RACE was performed with molecular barcodes, and it yielded the TCR beta libraries. Using its own MiXCR run on the 5' RACE reads, TCRdb lists one record per CDR3 protein. Of 250,000 to 350,000 distinct CDR3 sequences listed, 20% were seen once; the top ten hold roughly 7.3%. The length of the CDR3 is 13 residues. V lost 10 bases, J lost 6 bases, and 11 bases stayed unmatched. Regarding this clonotype: What it binds is unknown.

Overall study findings and caveats: The clones that were linked to disease were reported to be significantly enriched in matched synovial fluid samples from ankylosing spondylitis patients. Peripheral blood held disease-linked clones only at relatively low frequency, and these were CD8+.

Sequenced sample: blood, either unsorted or a sorted T cell fraction (not recorded which). The chain recombines TRBV12-3 or TRBV12-4 with TRBJ1-1; the match to TRBD1 covers 7 bases. The TCR comes from a male donor with ankylosing spondylitis or in good health (not recorded which). CDR3 region: CATSLGRGPEAFF. CDR3 coding DNA: TGTGCCACATCCCTGGGGAGGGGGCCTGAAGCTTTCTTT.